This TCR beta chain was identified in a study of blood T cell repertoires in COVID-19. Study-level information: The samples span acute and convalescent COVID-19 from the United States, Italy and Spain. In each case, the material was cDNA or gDNA derived from T cells, B-cell-depleted T cells, or PBMCs.

In the original processing: Researchers report that nucleated cell counts were estimated from reference gene primer amplification. Assay: immunoSEQ multiplex PCR; the TCRdb copy retains only in-frame clones and omits some. That table gives V, J and clone size, and the DNA gave D and trimming. The sample contains some 200,000 clones, around nine tenths of which appear only once. V dropped 3 bases and J dropped 3; count of bases not matched to a gene: 3. Germline V gene data show CDR1 as SGHTA and CDR2 as FQGNSA. The CDR3 covers 14 residues. This sequence originates from a man aged 50-60 years with acute or convalescent COVID-19. This chain connects TRBV7-2 to TRBJ1-1, with 8 bases that match TRBD1. Material for sequencing was peripheral blood. Here the CDR3 reads CASSFSGGHTEAFF. The CDR3 nucleotides are TGTGCCAGCAGCTTCTCAGGGGGCCACACTGAAGCTTTCTTT.